This TCR beta chain derives from a study of cytomegalovirus exposure and HLA in healthy donors. 13 Jbeta primers and 60 Vbeta primers were used for the PCR. The protocol was immunoSEQ multiplex PCR, while the TCRdb copy is restricted to in-frame clones and leaves out a portion. The table lists about 130,000 clones, around two thirds of them singletons, with around 2.6% in the top ten. The germline V gene has CDR1 MNHEY and CDR2 SVGAGI. The V gene end was trimmed by 0 bases and the J gene end by 5 bases; junction bases not matched to a gene: 4. The CDR3 contains 15 residues. The chain couples TRBV6-5 to TRBJ2-5; 9 bases match TRBD2. This TCR was sampled from a human donor in good health. Sequenced input: PBMCs. This CDR3 reads CASSYSPSGMETQYF. The DNA of the CDR3 is TGTGCCAGCAGTTACTCGCCTAGCGGGATGGAGACCCAGTACTTC.